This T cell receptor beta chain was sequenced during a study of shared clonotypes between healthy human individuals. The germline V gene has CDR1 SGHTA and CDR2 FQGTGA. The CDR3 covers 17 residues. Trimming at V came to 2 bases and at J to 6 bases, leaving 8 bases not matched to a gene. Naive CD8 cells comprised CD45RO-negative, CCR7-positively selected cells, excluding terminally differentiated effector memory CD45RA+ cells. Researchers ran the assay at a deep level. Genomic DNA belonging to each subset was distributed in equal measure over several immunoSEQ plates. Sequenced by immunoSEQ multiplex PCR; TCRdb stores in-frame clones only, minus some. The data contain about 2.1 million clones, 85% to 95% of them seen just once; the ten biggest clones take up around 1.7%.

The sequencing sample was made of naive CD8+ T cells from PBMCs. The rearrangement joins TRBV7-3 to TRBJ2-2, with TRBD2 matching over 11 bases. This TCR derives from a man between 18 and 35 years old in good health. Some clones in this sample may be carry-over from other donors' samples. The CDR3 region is CASSLGASGRFSGELFF. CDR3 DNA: TGTGCCAGCAGCTTAGGGGCTAGCGGGAGGTTCTCCGGGGAGCTGTTTTTT.